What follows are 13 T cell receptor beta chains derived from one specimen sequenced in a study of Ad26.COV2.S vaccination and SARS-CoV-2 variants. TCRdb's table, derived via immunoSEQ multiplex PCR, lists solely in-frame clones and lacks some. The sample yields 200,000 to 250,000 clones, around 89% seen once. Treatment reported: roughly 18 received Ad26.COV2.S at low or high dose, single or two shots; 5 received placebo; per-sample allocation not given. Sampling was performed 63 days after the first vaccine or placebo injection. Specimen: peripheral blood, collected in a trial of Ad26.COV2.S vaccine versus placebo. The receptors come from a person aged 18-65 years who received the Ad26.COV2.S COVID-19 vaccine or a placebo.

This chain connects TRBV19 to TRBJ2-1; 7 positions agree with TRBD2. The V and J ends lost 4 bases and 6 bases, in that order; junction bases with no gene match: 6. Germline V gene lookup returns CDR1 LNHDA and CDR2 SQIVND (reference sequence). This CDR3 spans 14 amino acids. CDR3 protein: CASSTGLVVNEQFF. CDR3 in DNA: TGTGCCAGTAGTACCGGACTAGTCGTCAATGAGCAGTTCTTC. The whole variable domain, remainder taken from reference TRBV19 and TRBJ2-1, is DGGITQSPKYLFRKEGQNVTLSCEQNLNHDAMYWYRQDPGQGLRLIYYSQIVNDFQKGDIAEGYSVSREKKESFPLTVTSAQKNPTAFYLCASSTGLVVNEQFFGPGTRLTVL.

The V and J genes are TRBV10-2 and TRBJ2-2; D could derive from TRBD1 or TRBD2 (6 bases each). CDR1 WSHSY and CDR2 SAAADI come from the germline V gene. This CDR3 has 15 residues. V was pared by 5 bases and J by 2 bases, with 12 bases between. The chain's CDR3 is CASSSGAINTGELFF. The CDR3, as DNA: TGCGCCAGCAGTTCGGGGGCGATAAACACCGGGGAGCTGTTTTTT.

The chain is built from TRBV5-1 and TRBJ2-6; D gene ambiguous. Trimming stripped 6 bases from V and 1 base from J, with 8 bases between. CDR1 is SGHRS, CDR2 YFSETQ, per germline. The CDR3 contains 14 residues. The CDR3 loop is CASNSFSGANVLTF. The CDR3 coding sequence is TGCGCCAGCAATTCCTTTTCTGGGGCCAACGTCCTGACTTTC.

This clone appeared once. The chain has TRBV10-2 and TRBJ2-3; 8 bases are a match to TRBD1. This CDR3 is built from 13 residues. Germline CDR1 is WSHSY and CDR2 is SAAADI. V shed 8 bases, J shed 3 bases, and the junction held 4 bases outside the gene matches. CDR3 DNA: TGCGCCAGCGGACAGGGAAGGACAGATACGCAGTATTTT. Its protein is CASGQGRTDTQYF.

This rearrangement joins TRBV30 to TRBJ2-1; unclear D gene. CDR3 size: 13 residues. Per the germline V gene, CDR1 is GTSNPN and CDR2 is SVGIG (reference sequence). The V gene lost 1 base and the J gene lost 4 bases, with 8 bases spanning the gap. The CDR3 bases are TGTGCCTGGAGTGGCCGAAGGTACAATGAGCAGTTCTTC. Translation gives CAWSGRRYNEQFF.

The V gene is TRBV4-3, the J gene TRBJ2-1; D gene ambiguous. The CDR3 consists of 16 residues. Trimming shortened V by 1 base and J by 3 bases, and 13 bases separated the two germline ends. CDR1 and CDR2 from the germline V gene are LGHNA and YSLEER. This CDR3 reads CASSQGPSSYYNEQFF. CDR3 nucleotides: TGCGCCAGCAGCCAAGGTCCCTCGTCTTACTACAATGAGCAGTTCTTC.

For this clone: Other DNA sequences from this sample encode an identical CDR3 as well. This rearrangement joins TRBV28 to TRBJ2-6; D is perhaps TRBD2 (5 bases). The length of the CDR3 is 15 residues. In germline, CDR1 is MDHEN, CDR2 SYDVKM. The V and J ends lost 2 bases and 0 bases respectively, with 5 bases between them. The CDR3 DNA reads TGTGCCAGCAGTTTAGGAGGCTCTGGGGCCAACGTCCTGACTTTC. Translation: CASSLGGSGANVLTF. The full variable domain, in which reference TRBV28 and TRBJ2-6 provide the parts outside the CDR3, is DVKVTQSSRYLVKRTGEKVFLECVQDMDHENMFWYRQDPGLGLRLIYFSYDVKMKEKGDIPEGYSVSREKKERFSLILESASTNQTSMYLCASSLGGSGANVLTFGAGSRLTVL.

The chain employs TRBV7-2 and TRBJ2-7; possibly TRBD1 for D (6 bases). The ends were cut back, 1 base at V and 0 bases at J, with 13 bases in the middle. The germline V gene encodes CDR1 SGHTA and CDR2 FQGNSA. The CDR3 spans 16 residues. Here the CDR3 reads CASSLDPGRGSYEQYF. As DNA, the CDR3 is TGTGCCAGCAGCTTAGATCCCGGCAGGGGCTCCTACGAGCAGTACTTC. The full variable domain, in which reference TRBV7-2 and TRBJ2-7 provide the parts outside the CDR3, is GAGVSQSPSNKVTEKGKDVELRCDPISGHTALYWYRQSLGQGLEFLIYFQGNSAPDKSGLPSDRFSAERTGGSVSTLTIQRTQQEDSAVYLCASSLDPGRGSYEQYFGPGTRLTVT.

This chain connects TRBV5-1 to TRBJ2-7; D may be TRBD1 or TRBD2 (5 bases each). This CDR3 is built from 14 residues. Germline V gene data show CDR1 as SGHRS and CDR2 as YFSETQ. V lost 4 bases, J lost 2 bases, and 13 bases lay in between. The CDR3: CASSRDVAAYEQYF. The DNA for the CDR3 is TGCGCCAGCAGCCGGGACGTAGCCGCCTACGAGCAGTACTTC.

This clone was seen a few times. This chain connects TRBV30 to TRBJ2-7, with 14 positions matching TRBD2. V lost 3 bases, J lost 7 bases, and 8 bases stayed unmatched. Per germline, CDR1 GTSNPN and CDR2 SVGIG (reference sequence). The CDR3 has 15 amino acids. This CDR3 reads CAWRLTSGRASEQYF. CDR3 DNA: TGTGCCTGGAGGCTGACTAGCGGGAGGGCCAGTGAGCAGTACTTC.

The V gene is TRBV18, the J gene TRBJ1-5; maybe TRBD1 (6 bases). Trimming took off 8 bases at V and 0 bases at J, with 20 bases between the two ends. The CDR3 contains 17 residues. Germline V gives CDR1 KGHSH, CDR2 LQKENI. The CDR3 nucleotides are TGTGCCAGCCCCGATTGGGCGGGGGCGAATAGCAATCAGCCCCAGCATTTT. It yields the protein CASPDWAGANSNQPQHF.

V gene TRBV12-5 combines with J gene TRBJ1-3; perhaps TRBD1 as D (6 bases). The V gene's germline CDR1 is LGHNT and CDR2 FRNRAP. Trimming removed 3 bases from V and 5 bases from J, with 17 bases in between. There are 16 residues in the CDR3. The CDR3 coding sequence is TGTGCTAGTGGTTTCTCCGACAGGTCCCTTAGAAACACCATATATTTT. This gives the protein CASGFSDRSLRNTIYF.

The CDR3 sequence: CASSQAGLAASGGAYTQYF. CDR3 sequence (DNA): TGCGCCAGCAGCCAAGCTGGTCTAGCGGCTAGCGGGGGGGCATATACGCAGTATTTT. This chain joins TRBV5-1 and TRBJ2-3, with 12 bases aligning to TRBD2. This CDR3 comprises 19 residues. With V trimmed by 4 bases and J by 7 bases, 19 bases remained unmatched. Germline V gene sequence: CDR1 SGHRS, CDR2 YFSETQ.